This T cell receptor (beta chain) stems from a study of T cell responses to AZD1222 COVID-19 vaccine. Study-level information: Second-dose schedules of about 4 or about 12 weeks were combined. Whole-study findings and limits: Donors in the cohort were predominantly white British and more often female, and clonal diversity was possibly underestimated.

Generated by immunoSEQ multiplex PCR, the TCRdb table keeps only in-frame clones and is missing some. The sample gives more than 95,000 clones, approximately 90% of which show up once; roughly 20% is in the top ten. This clone has a single count. Its specificity is unknown. Germline V lookup: CDR1 SGDLS, CDR2 YYNGEE. CDR3 length: 15 amino acids. Trimming shortened V by 9 bases and J by 5 bases, and 23 bases separated the two germline ends. Source: peripheral blood, taken on day 0 of AZD1222 vaccination. This chain links TRBV9 with TRBJ2-5; perhaps D is TRBD1 or TRBD2 (6 bases each). The TCR sequence derives from an adult in good health. The CDR3: CATSFSGGPLETQYF. As DNA, the CDR3 is TGTGCCACCTCCTTTAGTGGGGGGCCATTGGAGACCCAGTACTTC.